The 7 T cell receptor beta chains reported below all come from one sample, sequenced in a study of blood T cell repertoires in COVID-19. Data came from immunoSEQ multiplex PCR; TCRdb stores just in-frame clones and leaves some out. The sample has approximately 80,000 clones; approximately 76% are singletons. The sequenced material came from peripheral blood. These receptors were obtained from a man aged 65 to 85 with active or convalescent COVID-19.

The CDR3 is CSARGQGRYEQYF. In nucleotides, the CDR3 is TGCAGTGCTCGTGGACAGGGTCGGTACGAGCAGTACTTC. The genes are TRBV20-1 and TRBJ2-7; TRBD1 aligns across 8 bases. The CDR3 is made up of 13 amino acids. Germline V gene sequence: CDR1 DFQATT, CDR2 SNEGSKA (reference sequence). After removal of 5 bases from V and 4 bases from J, the junction contained 7 bases not matched to a gene.

The chain uses TRBV2 and TRBJ2-1; the match to TRBD2 covers 13 bases. V lost 8 bases to trimming and J lost 9 bases; unmatched junction nucleotides: 10. There are 15 residues in the CDR3. The germline V gene encodes CDR1 SNHLY and CDR2 FYNNEI. The DNA for the CDR3 is TGTGCCAGCTCACTAGCGGGGGGGCATGGTCCTGAGCAGTTCTTC. It encodes CASSLAGGHGPEQFF.

This chain links TRBV12-3 or TRBV12-4 with TRBJ2-7, with D maybe TRBD2 (5 bases). Trimming left V 3 bases short and J 10 bases short, with 13 bases between. CDR3 length: 12 residues. The DNA of the CDR3 is TGTGCCAGCAGTTTCTCTGAGAGGGATCAGTACTTC. Its translation: CASSFSERDQYF.

This clone was seen once. This chain connects TRBV28 to TRBJ1-5, with 7 bases aligning to TRBD1. The J segment lost 3 bases and the V segment lost 4 bases, leaving 6 bases of the junction unmatched. Looked up from germline, CDR1 is MDHEN and CDR2 is SYDVKM. The CDR3 runs 15 residues. The CDR3 region has the DNA TGTGCCAGCAGTTCGCGGGACAGCCACAATCAGCCCCAGCATTTT. This gives the protein CASSSRDSHNQPQHF.

This clone was seen once. The chain is built from TRBV4-1 and TRBJ1-6; D may be TRBD1 (5 bases). In germline, CDR1 is MGHRA, CDR2 YSYEKL. This CDR3 comprises 15 residues. Trimming took off 2 bases at V and 4 bases at J, with 9 bases between the two ends. DNA for the CDR3: TGCGCCAGCAGCCAACTCCAGGGTTATAATTCACCCCTCCACTTT. Amino acids: CASSQLQGYNSPLHF.

The chain carries TRBV19 and TRBJ1-1; no clear D. The CDR3 contains 14 residues. V was clipped by 0 bases and J by 0 bases, with 5 bases between them. CDR1 and CDR2 (germline): LNHDA, SQIVND (reference sequence). DNA for the CDR3: TGTGCCAGTAGTATAGACAGGCTGAACACTGAAGCTTTCTTT. Its translation is CASSIDRLNTEAFF.

V usage is TRBV5-3 and J usage is TRBJ1-2; D is ambiguous. TRBV5-3 is an ORF; its function is uncertain. The CDR3 runs to 12 residues. V was shortened by 5 bases and J by 9 bases, with 14 bases between the two germline ends. The CDR3 DNA sequence: TGTGCCAGAAGGGCTGCTGAGGCCCGCTACACCTTC. Translation: CARRAAEARYTF.